This T cell receptor beta chain is drawn from a study of shared clonotypes between healthy human individuals. Every subset's genomic DNA went evenly onto several immunoSEQ plates. Sequencing used immunoSEQ multiplex PCR; TCRdb keeps in-frame clones, though not all of them. The sample consists of roughly 640,000 clones, 97% of them appearing once. This CDR3 has 13 residues. Trimming left V 0 bases short and J 2 bases short, with 8 bases between. Germline loops: CDR1 GTSNPN, CDR2 SVGIG (reference sequence). The specimen sequenced was naive CD4+ T cells sorted from blood. Subset denoted: CD45RA+ positively selected. V gene TRBV30 combines with J gene TRBJ2-7; tentatively, D is TRBD2 (6 bases). The TCR sequence derives from a woman in her twenties or thirties in good health. In DNA form, the CDR3 reads TGTGCCTGGAGTGTCGGGAGAGCCTACGAGCAGTACTTC. Protein: CAWSVGRAYEQYF.